This T cell receptor (beta chain) was identified in a study of shared clonotypes between healthy human individuals (TCRdb year 2020). Background on the whole study: The cohort included three men and a couple of women between 18 and 49 years of age. Per donor, three plates each were used for CD4 naive and CD4 memory, two for CD8 naive, and one for CD8 memory. To estimate repertoire size and how much clonotype sharing occurs between individuals, the study deeply sequenced the blood TCR repertoires of five or six healthy adults. Different laboratories and diverse techniques were used to prepare libraries and sequence TCR repertoires, to increase sequencing depth and limit assay-specific biases. Leukapheresis yielded between about 0.85 and 9.5 billion PBMCs per donor.

CD8 naive samples were CD45RO-negative cells positively selected for CCR7, giving a CD45RA+CCR7+ population that excluded TemRA cells. The donors were healthy, HIV-negative adults who had no recently reported acute infections or vaccinations. All donors were Caucasian adults living in Nashville, Tennessee, USA. Blood was obtained by leukapheresis, after which PBMCs were separated by Ficoll-Histopaque density gradient centrifugation and cryopreserved in liquid nitrogen vapor phase. Analytical flow cytometry was used to check the purity and quantity of every magnetically sorted T cell population. From each sorted fraction, genomic DNA was isolated and quantified by UV absorbance on a Nanodrop 2000c. Using the deep immunoSEQ assay, multiplex PCR amplified TCR CDR3 regions from genomic DNA. Genomic DNA extracted from each cell subset was distributed evenly over all wells of several immunoSEQ 96-well plates, and each plate served as one replicate. For sorted subsets, roughly 0.2 ug genomic DNA, equal to 30,000 or so T cell genomes, was loaded into each replicate PCR. Purified libraries were measured with a Qubit 3.0 fluorometer, size-checked on a Bioanalyzer 2100, and measured again with the KAPA Library Quantification kit. A separate single-read 150-cycle Illumina NextSeq 550 flow cell was used to sequence each immunoSEQ 96-well plate. As for how the authors treated the data: The immunoSEQ output contained only junctional sequences without quality scores, so filtering could not match that applied to full-length reads. Sequences were annotated with PyIR, a Python wrapper for IgBLAST v1.9, using IMGT germline references to assign V/J genes and CDR3. Reads were filtered out if the reads had weak V/J assignments (E-value above 1e-6), no CDR3, stop codons, out-of-frame junctions, or ambiguous translated residues. V3J clonotypes were defined as sequences sharing an identical inferred V gene, J gene, and CDR3 amino acid sequence. To compute the percentage overlap between repertoires, the number of shared unique clonotypes was divided by the size of the smaller repertoire. RTK rarefaction, the Chao1 estimator, and Recon v2.1 estimates of unobserved clonotypes were used to assess repertoire richness. Generation probabilities were computed with OLGA for all TCRbeta clonotypes obtained by the gDNA method from several donors. TCRdb's version of the immuneACCESS table is confined to in-frame rearrangements and falls short of the full clone set. An unresolved V gene accounts for under half of the shortfall where checked; the remainder is of unknown origin. V and J calls and clone size are copied from that table; D and trimming were computed from the DNA. A total of a few million clones appear in this sample, roughly 95% of them only once. Of the sample, approximately 1.6% falls within the top ten clones.

The paper's findings and limits, for the study overall: Pairwise subsampling led to the expectation that sequencing depth would affect the degree of clonotype sharing among donors. Across a handful of donors, roughly 5.4% of naive CD4, 3.5% of naive CD8, 2.3% of memory CD4, and under 0.45% of memory CD8 clonotypes were shared. Higher generation probabilities were observed for clonotypes shared by all four sorted-subset donors than for non-shared clonotypes. Sampling was restricted to blood, and TCR repertoires in tissue are likely to differ from TCR repertoires in blood. Even with the large sequencing depth, rarefaction of the sorted-subset datasets indicated that sequencing was incomplete. Naive subsets generally had larger estimated clonotype richness than memory subsets. Because the study included a small number of donors, the genetic and exposure-history diversity represented was limited.

Inclusive of the bounding cysteine and phenylalanine, the CDR3 is 13 residues long. Of all the DNA, just the CDR3 is kept, 39 bases in frame from base 1. Reading the germline V gene (reference sequence) gives CDR1 LNHDA and CDR2 SQIVND. V is pruned by 6 bases and J by 2 bases, leaving 4 bases of the junction without a gene match. The table lists this clone with a count of one. Its antigen specificity is not known. No much larger clonotype is one base removed from it; base qualities were not supplied. The TCR sequence derives from a man between 18 and 29 years old in good health. Some clones in this sample may be carry-over from other donors' samples. Sequences were obtained from naive CD8+ T cells from PBMCs. In the paper's terms, the cell subset or site label means: CD45RA+CCR7+. The chain links TRBV19 with TRBJ2-7; 7 middle bases align to TRBD1. DNA sequence: TGTGCCAGTAGACAGGGGAATACCTACGAGCAGTACTTC. Translated, it gives CASRQGNTYEQYF.